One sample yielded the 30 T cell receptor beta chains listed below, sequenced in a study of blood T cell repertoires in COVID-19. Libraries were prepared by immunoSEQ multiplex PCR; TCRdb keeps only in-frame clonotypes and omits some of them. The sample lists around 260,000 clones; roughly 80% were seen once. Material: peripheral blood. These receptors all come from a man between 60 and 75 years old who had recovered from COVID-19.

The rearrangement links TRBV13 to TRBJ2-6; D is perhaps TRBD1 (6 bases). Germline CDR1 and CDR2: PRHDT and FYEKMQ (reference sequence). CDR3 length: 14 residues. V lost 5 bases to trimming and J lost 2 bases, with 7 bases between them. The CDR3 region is CASSDRTGANVLTF. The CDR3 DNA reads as TGTGCCAGCAGCGACAGGACTGGGGCCAACGTCCTGACTTTC. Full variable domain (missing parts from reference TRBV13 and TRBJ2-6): AAGVIQSPRHLIKEKRETATLKCYPIPRHDTVYWYQQGPGQDPQFLISFYEKMQSDKGSIPDRFSAQQFSDYHSELNMSSLELGDSALYFCASSDRTGANVLTFGAGSRLTVL.

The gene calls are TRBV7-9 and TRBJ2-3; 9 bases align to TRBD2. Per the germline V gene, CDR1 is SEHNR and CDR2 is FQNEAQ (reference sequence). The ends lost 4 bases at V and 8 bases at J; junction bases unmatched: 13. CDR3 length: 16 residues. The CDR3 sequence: CASSSGASGATGTQYF. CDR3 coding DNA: TGTGCCAGCAGCTCCGGGGCTAGCGGGGCGACTGGTACGCAGTATTTT.

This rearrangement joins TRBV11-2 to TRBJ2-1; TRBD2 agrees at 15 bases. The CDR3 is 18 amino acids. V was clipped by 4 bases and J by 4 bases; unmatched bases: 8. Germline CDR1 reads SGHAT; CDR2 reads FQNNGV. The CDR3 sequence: CASSSGLAGGLPYNEQFF. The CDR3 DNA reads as TGTGCCAGCAGCTCAGGACTAGCGGGGGGGCTTCCGTACAATGAGCAGTTCTTC.

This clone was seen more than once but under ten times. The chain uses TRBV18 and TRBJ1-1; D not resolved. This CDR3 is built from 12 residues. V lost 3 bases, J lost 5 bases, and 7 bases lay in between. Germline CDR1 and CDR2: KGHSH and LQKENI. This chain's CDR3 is CASSPDLTEAFF. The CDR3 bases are TGTGCCAGCTCACCGGACTTAACTGAAGCTTTCTTT.

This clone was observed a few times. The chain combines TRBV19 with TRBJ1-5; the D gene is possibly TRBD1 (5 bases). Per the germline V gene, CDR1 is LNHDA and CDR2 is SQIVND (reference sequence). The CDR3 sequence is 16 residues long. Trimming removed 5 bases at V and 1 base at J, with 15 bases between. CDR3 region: CASSPRGGTSNQPQHF. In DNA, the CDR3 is TGTGCCAGTAGTCCTCGTGGAGGGACGAGCAATCAGCCCCAGCATTTT.

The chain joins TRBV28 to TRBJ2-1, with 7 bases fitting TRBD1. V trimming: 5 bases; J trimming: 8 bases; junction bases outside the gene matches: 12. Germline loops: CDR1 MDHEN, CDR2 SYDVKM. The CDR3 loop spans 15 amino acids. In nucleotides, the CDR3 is TGTGCCAGCAGTCCAACAGGGGTCAATGCTTATGAGCAGTTCTTC. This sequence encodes CASSPTGVNAYEQFF.

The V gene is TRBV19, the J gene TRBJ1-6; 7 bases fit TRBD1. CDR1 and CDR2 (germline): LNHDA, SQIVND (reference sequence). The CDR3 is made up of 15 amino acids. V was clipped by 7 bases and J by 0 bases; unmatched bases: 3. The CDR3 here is CASKGDSSYNSPLHF. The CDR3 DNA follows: TGTGCCAGTAAGGGGGACAGCTCCTATAATTCACCCCTCCACTTT.

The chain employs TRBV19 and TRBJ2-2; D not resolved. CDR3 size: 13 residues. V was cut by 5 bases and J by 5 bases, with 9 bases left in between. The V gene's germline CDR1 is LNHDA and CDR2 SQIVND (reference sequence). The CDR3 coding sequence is TGTGCCAGTAGTGTCGACATTACCGGGGAGCTGTTTTTT. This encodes CASSVDITGELFF.

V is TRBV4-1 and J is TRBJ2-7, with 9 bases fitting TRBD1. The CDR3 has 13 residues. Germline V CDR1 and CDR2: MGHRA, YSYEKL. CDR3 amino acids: CASRGTGTPEQYF. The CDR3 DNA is TGCGCTTCAAGAGGGACAGGGACCCCCGAGCAGTACTTC.

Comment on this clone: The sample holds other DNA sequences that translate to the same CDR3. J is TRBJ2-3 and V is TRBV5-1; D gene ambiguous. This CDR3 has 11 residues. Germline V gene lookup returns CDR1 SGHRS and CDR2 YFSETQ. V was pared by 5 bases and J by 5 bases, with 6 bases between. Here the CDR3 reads CASSLGDTQYF. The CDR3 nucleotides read TGCGCCAGCAGTCTCGGAGATACGCAGTATTTT.

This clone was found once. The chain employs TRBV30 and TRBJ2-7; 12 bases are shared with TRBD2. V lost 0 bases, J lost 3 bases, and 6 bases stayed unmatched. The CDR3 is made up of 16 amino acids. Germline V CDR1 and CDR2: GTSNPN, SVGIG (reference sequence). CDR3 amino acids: CAWSVGLAGRIYEQYF. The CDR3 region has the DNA TGTGCCTGGAGTGTAGGACTAGCGGGGAGAATCTACGAGCAGTACTTC.

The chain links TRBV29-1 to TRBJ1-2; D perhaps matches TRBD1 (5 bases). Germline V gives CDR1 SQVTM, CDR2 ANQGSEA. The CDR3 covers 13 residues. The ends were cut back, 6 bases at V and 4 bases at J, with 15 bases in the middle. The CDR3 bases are TGCAGCGTCGACCAGGGAACCCTCTATGGCTACACCTTC. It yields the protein CSVDQGTLYGYTF.

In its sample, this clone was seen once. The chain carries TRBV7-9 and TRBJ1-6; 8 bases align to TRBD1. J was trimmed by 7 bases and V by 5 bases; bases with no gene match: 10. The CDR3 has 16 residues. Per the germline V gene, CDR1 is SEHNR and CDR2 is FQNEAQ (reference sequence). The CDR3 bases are TGTGCCAGCAGCCGGACTCAGGGGGCGCGCAATTCACCCCTCCACTTT. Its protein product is CASSRTQGARNSPLHF.

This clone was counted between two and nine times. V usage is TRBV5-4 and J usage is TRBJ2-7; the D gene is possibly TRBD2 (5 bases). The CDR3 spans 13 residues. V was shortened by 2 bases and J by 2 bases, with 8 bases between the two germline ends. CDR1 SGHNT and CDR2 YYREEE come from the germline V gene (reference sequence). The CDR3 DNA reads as TGTGCCAGCAGCTTCAGCGGTACCTACGAGCAGTACTTC. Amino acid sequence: CASSFSGTYEQYF.

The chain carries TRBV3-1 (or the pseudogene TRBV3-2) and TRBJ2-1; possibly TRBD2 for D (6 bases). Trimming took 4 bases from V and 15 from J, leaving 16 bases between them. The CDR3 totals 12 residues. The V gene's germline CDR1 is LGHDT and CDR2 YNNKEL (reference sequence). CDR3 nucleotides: TGTGCCAGCAGCCCCTTTGAAGGAGGGACGTTCTTC. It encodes CASSPFEGGTFF.

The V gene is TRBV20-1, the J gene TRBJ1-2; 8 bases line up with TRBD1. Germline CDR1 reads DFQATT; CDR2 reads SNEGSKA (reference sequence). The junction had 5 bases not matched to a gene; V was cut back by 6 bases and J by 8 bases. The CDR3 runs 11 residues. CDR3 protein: CSAGQGGGYTF. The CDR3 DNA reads TGCAGTGCAGGACAGGGTGGCGGCTACACCTTC.

Here the CDR3 reads CASSSSDYNEQFF. The CDR3 nucleotides are TGTGCCAGTAGTTCGTCAGATTACAATGAGCAGTTCTTC. The gene calls are TRBV19 and TRBJ2-1; D gene ambiguous. The germline V gene has CDR1 LNHDA and CDR2 SQIVND (reference sequence). CDR3 length: 13 amino acids. The V end was cut by 5 bases, the J end by 4 bases, with 9 bases between.

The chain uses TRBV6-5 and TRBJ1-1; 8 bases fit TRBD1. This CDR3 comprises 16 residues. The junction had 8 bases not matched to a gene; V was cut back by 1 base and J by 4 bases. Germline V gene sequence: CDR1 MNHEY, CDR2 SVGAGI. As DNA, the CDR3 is TGTGCCAGCAGTTACTATCAGGGGGCCGGTGGCACTGAAGCTTTCTTT. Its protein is CASSYYQGAGGTEAFF.

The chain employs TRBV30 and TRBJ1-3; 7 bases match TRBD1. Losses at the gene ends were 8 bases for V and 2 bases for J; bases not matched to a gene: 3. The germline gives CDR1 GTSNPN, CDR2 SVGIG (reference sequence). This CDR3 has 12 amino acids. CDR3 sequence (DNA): TGTGCCGGGGACAGTACTGGAAACACCATATATTTT. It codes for CAGDSTGNTIYF. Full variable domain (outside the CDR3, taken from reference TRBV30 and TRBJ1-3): SQTIHQWPATLVQPVGSPLSLECTVEGTSNPNLYWYRQAAGRGLQLLFYSVGIGQISSEVPQNLSASRPQDRQFILSSKKLLLSDSGFYLCAGDSTGNTIYFGEGSWLTVV.

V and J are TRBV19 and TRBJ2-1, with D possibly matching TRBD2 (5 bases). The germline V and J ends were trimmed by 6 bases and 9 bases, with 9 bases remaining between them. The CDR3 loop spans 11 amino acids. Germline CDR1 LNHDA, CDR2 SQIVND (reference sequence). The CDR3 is CASRRAGEQFF. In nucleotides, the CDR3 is TGTGCCAGTAGGCGGGCCGGTGAGCAGTTCTTC.

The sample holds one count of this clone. In DNA, the CDR3 is TGTGCCAGCAGTACGCACGGGACAGGGGGCGGAGAGACCCAGTACTTC. This encodes CASSTHGTGGGETQYF. V is TRBV7-6 and J is TRBJ2-5, with 12 bases that match TRBD1. Germline loops: CDR1 SGHVS, CDR2 FNYEAQ. The CDR3 length is 16 residues. V lost 6 bases, J lost 4 bases, and 9 bases stayed unmatched.

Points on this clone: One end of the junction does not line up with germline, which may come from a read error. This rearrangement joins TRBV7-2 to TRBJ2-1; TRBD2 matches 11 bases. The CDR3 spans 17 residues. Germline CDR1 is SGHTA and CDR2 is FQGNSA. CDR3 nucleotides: TGTGCCAGCAGCTTACGACTAGCGGGAACCTCCCACAATGAGCAGTTCTTC. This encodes CASSLRLAGTSHNEQFF.

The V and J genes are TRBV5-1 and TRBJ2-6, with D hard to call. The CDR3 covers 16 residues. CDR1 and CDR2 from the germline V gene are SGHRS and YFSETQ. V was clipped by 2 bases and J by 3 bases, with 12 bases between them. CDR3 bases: TGCGCCAGCAGCTTACCCTCTCTTAGTGGGGCCAACGTCCTGACTTTC. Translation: CASSLPSLSGANVLTF.

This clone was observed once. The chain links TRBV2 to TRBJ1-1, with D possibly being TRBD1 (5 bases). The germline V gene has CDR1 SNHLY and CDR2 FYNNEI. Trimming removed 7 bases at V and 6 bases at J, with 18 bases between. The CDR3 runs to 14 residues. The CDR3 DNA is TGTGCCAGCAATACCCGGGGGGGGTTCGCTGAAGCTTTCTTT. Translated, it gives CASNTRGGFAEAFF.

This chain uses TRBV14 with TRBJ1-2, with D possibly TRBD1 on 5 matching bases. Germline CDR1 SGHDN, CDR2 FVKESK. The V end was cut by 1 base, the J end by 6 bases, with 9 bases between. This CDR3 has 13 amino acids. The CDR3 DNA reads TGTGCCAGCAGCCAAGCCCAGGGCCATGGCTACACCTTC. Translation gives CASSQAQGHGYTF.

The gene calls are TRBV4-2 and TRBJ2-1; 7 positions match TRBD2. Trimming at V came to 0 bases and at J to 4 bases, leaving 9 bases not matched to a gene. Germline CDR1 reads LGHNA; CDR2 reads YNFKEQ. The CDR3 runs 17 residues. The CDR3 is CASSQETRAGEYNEQFF. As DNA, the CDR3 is TGTGCCAGCAGCCAAGAAACTAGGGCGGGGGAATACAATGAGCAGTTCTTC.

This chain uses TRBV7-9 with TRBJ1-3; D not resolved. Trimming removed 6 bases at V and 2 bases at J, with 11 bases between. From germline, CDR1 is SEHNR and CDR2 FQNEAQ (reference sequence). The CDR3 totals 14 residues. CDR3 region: CASRPTETGNTIYF. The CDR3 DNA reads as TGTGCCAGCAGGCCAACAGAAACTGGAAACACCATATATTTT.

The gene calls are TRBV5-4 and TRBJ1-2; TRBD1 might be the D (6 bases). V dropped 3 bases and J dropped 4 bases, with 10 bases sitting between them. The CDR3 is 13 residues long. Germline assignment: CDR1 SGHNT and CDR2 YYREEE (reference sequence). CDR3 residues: CASSWDTSYGYTF. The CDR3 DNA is TGTGCCAGCAGCTGGGACACGAGCTATGGCTACACCTTC.

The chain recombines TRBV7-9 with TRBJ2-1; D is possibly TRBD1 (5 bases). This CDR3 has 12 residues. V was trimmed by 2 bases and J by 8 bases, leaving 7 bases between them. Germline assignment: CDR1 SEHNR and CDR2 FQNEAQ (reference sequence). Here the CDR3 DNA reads TGTGCCAGCAGCTTATGGGGCGATGAGCAGTTCTTC. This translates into CASSLWGDEQFF.

CDR3 DNA: TGTGCCAGCAGCTTAGGACCAGGGCCACGCTACAATGAGCAGTTCTTC. Its protein is CASSLGPGPRYNEQFF. The chain has TRBV11-2 and TRBJ2-1, with a weak D call TRBD1 (5 bases). Germline CDR1 reads SGHAT; CDR2 reads FQNNGV. CDR3 length: 16 residues. Trimming took 1 base from V and 3 from J, leaving 13 bases between them.